The 22 T cell receptor beta chains below come from one sample, sequenced in a study of OX40 agonist ivuxolimab in advanced cancers. Only in-frame clones appear in the TCRdb table, and some are missing; sequencing was by immunoSEQ multiplex PCR. The sample shows fewer than 85,000 clones, 70% to 90% of them seen only once. Sequenced here: CD4+ or CD8+ T cells sorted from blood, sampled in a trial of the OX40 agonist ivuxolimab. Source of these receptors: an adult with an advanced solid tumor such as melanoma, head and neck, liver or kidney cancer.

The chain is built from TRBV11-2 and TRBJ1-1, with a weak D call TRBD1 (5 bases). Germline V CDR1 and CDR2: SGHAT, FQNNGV. The V end lost 4 bases, the J end lost 10 bases, and 13 bases lay between the germline ends. The CDR3 is 12 amino acids. This CDR3 is CASSSPGDRAFF. The CDR3 region has the DNA TGTGCCAGCAGCTCGCCGGGGGACCGAGCTTTCTTT.

This chain uses TRBV2 with TRBJ2-5; D possibly uses TRBD1 or TRBD2 (5 bases each). The V end lost 6 bases, the J end lost 0 bases, and 14 bases lay between the germline ends. Germline loops: CDR1 SNHLY, CDR2 FYNNEI. This CDR3 region has 15 residues. The CDR3: CASRRALGHQETQYF. The CDR3 DNA follows: TGTGCCAGCAGACGCGCCCTGGGACACCAAGAGACCCAGTACTTC.

V usage is TRBV12-5 and J usage is TRBJ2-7, with 9 bases matching TRBD2. This CDR3 is built from 16 residues. The V segment lost 0 bases and the J segment 2 bases; nucleotides outside the gene matches: 5. Per the germline V gene, CDR1 is LGHNT and CDR2 is FRNRAP. The CDR3 region is CASGLVGGRAAYEQYF. CDR3 DNA: TGTGCTAGTGGTTTGGTCGGCGGGAGGGCCGCCTACGAGCAGTACTTC.

The chain has TRBV6-6 and TRBJ1-4; 10 nucleotides agree with TRBD1. CDR1 is MNHNY, CDR2 SVGAGI, per germline (reference sequence). J lost 7 bases, V lost 4 bases, and 3 bases had no gene match. The CDR3 has 14 residues. The CDR3 region is CASSFGQGGEKLFF. CDR3 nucleotides: TGTGCCAGCAGTTTTGGACAGGGGGGTGAAAAACTGTTTTTT.

This chain's CDR3 is CAWTRLAGRTDTQYF. CDR3 coding DNA: TGTGCCTGGACCCGACTAGCGGGTCGCACAGATACGCAGTATTTT. V is TRBV30 and J is TRBJ2-3; 10 positions agree with TRBD2. Germline loops: CDR1 GTSNPN, CDR2 SVGIG (reference sequence). This CDR3 contains 15 residues. The ends lost 4 bases at V and 1 base at J; junction bases unmatched: 5.

The J gene is TRBJ2-7, the V gene TRBV19; D tentatively reads TRBD1 or TRBD2 (7 bases each). Trimming took 3 bases from V and 3 from J, leaving 15 bases between them. Germline V gene sequence: CDR1 LNHDA, CDR2 SQIVND (reference sequence). CDR3 length: 15 residues. This CDR3 is CASSIGGGQIYEQYF. The CDR3 DNA is TGTGCCAGTAGTATTGGGGGGGGACAGATCTACGAGCAGTACTTC.

V gene TRBV30 combines with J gene TRBJ1-1; tentatively, D is TRBD1 (6 bases). V was trimmed by 2 bases and J by 10 bases, leaving 20 bases between them. In germline, CDR1 is GTSNPN, CDR2 SVGIG (reference sequence). CDR3 size: 14 residues. The CDR3 sequence is CAWSSYGGSKSAFF. The CDR3 DNA reads TGTGCCTGGAGTAGTTACGGGGGCAGTAAGTCAGCTTTCTTT.

The chain employs TRBV21-1 and TRBJ2-7; TRBD2 is the table's D call and was not checked against the DNA. TRBV21-1 is a pseudogene segment. The CDR3 extends over 13 amino acids. In DNA, the CDR3 is TGTGCCAGCAGCAATAGGGAACGGGGCGAGCAGTACTTC. Translation gives CASSNRERGEQYF.

J is TRBJ2-7 and V is TRBV19; 7 nucleotides match TRBD1. The ends lost 6 bases at V and 5 bases at J; junction bases unmatched: 13. In germline, CDR1 is LNHDA, CDR2 SQIVND (reference sequence). The CDR3 has 15 residues. The CDR3: CASSTSPRGSHEQYF. The CDR3 nucleotides are TGTGCCAGTAGCACAAGTCCCAGGGGGAGCCACGAGCAGTACTTC.

CDR3 region: CASRPQGRRNTIYF. In DNA form, the CDR3 reads TGTGCCAGCAGACCGCAGGGGAGAAGAAACACCATATATTTT. The chain carries TRBV6-5 and TRBJ1-3, with D possibly being TRBD1 (6 bases). Germline V gives CDR1 MNHEY, CDR2 SVGAGI. The V and J ends lost 6 bases and 5 bases respectively, with 14 bases between them. The CDR3 has 14 amino acids.

This clone was seen only a few times. V is TRBV2 and J is TRBJ1-5, with TRBD1 as a possible D gene (5 bases). This CDR3 has 13 amino acids. V lost 7 bases and J lost 7, with 14 bases in between. Germline loops: CDR1 SNHLY, CDR2 FYNNEI. CDR3 loop: CASTGQYDQPQHF. The DNA for the CDR3 is TGTGCCAGCACGGGGCAGTATGACCAGCCCCAGCATTTT.

V gene TRBV5-1 combines with J gene TRBJ2-6; no clear D. V dropped 0 bases and J dropped 0 bases, with 7 bases sitting between them. From germline, CDR1 is SGHRS and CDR2 YFSETQ. The CDR3 has 16 residues. This CDR3 reads CASSLVASSGANVLTF. The CDR3 region has the DNA TGCGCCAGCAGCTTGGTTGCGAGCTCTGGGGCCAACGTCCTGACTTTC.

This chain connects TRBV2 to TRBJ2-3; no definite D call. Germline V lookup: CDR1 SNHLY, CDR2 FYNNEI. The V end was cut by 4 bases, the J end by 4 bases, with 9 bases between. This CDR3 is 13 amino acids long. The CDR3 reads CASSADLSDTQYF. The DNA for the CDR3 is TGTGCCAGCAGTGCTGACCTTTCAGATACGCAGTATTTT. Complete variable domain (other parts from reference TRBV2 and TRBJ2-3): EPEVTQTPSHQVTQMGQEVILRCVPISNHLYFYWYRQILGQKVEFLVSFYNNEISEKSEIFDDQFSVERPDGSNFTLKIRSTKLEDSAMYFCASSADLSDTQYFGPGTRLTVL.

The V call is TRBV30, the J call TRBJ1-1; a possible D gene is TRBD1 (5 bases). Germline values: CDR1 GTSNPN, CDR2 SVGIG (reference sequence). V lost 0 bases and J lost 0, with 14 bases in between. This CDR3 is built from 16 residues. The CDR3 DNA reads as TGTGCCTGGAGTGTCGGGACGTTGCTATTGAACACTGAAGCTTTCTTT. It is translated as CAWSVGTLLLNTEAFF. Filled out from reference TRBV30 and TRBJ1-1, the complete variable domain reads SQTIHQWPATLVQPVGSPLSLECTVEGTSNPNLYWYRQAAGRGLQLLFYSVGIGQISSEVPQNLSASRPQDRQFILSSKKLLLSDSGFYLCAWSVGTLLLNTEAFFGQGTRLTVV.

The V call is TRBV7-8, the J call TRBJ1-2; a possible D gene is TRBD1 (5 bases). The CDR3 is 15 amino acids. Germline assignment: CDR1 SGHVS and CDR2 FQNEAQ. The ends were cut back, 0 bases at V and 4 bases at J, with 12 bases in the middle. In DNA form, the CDR3 reads TGTGCCAGCAGCTTAGCGCAGGGTCGGGGCTATGGCTACACCTTC. As protein: CASSLAQGRGYGYTF.

The chain links TRBV29-1 to TRBJ2-3; 7 bases match TRBD1. The CDR3 has 12 amino acids. Germline loops: CDR1 SQVTM, CDR2 ANQGSEA. J lost 3 bases, V lost 7 bases, and 4 bases had no gene match. CDR3 DNA sequence: TGCAGCGCGGTGACAGGGACAGATACGCAGTATTTT. Protein product: CSAVTGTDTQYF.

The J gene is TRBJ2-2, the V gene TRBV2, with D hard to call. The CDR3 has 12 residues. Trimming took off 3 bases at V and 3 bases at J, with 2 bases between the two ends. The germline V gene encodes CDR1 SNHLY and CDR2 FYNNEI. The CDR3 DNA sequence: TGTGCCAGCAGTGAGGACACCGGGGAGCTGTTTTTT. This encodes CASSEDTGELFF.

The rearrangement links TRBV9 to TRBJ1-2; D gene uncertain. The CDR3 runs 14 residues. Deletions cut 0 bases from V and 2 bases from J, with 8 bases between. Germline V lookup: CDR1 SGDLS, CDR2 YYNGEE. CDR3 sequence reads: CASSVGAGNYGYTF. The CDR3 coding sequence is TGTGCCAGCAGCGTAGGGGCCGGCAACTATGGCTACACCTTC.

The chain employs TRBV19 and TRBJ1-5; possibly TRBD1 for D (5 bases). CDR1 is LNHDA and CDR2 is SQIVND in the germline V gene (reference sequence). Trimming shortened V by 9 bases and J by 2 bases, and 17 bases separated the two germline ends. This CDR3 contains 15 residues. The CDR3 here is CASQTGSGGNQPQHF. Here the CDR3 DNA reads TGTGCCAGCCAAACAGGCTCTGGGGGCAATCAGCCCCAGCATTTT.

This chain links TRBV11-3 with TRBJ2-1; D is unclear. Deletions cut 5 bases from V and 9 bases from J, with 17 bases between. Germline CDR1 reads SGHNT; CDR2 reads YENEEA. The CDR3 has 14 residues. CDR3 in DNA: TGTGCCAGCAGCGCCGATCCAGGCCCCTCTGAGCAGTTCTTC. Amino acid sequence: CASSADPGPSEQFF.

The CDR3 nucleotides are TGTGCCAGCAGCTTAGGACAGGGGAGCAATCAGCCCCAGCATTTT. Translation gives CASSLGQGSNQPQHF. The chain has TRBV5-8 and TRBJ1-5, with 9 bases lining up with TRBD1. CDR1 and CDR2 from the germline V gene are SGHTS and YDEGEE. Trimming took 2 bases from V and 1 from J; bases not matched to a gene: 1. The CDR3 contains 15 residues.

V gene TRBV5-1 combines with J gene TRBJ1-1; D is unclear. Trimming took off 3 bases at V and 4 bases at J, with 10 bases between the two ends. The germline V gene encodes CDR1 SGHRS and CDR2 YFSETQ. The CDR3 has 13 amino acids. The CDR3 DNA reads as TGCGCCAGCAGCTCCCTAGGTGCCACTGAAGCTTTCTTT. It codes for CASSSLGATEAFF.